This T cell receptor (beta chain) was observed in a study of cytomegalovirus exposure and HLA in healthy donors. Study-level findings and limits: Most TCR sequences were seen very rarely across donors, but some public TCRs occurred in many. A few CMV-associated chains were confirmed in vitro to be specific for CMV antigens.

Clones were sequenced by immunoSEQ multiplex PCR, and TCRdb holds only the in-frame ones, with some missing. The sample consists of some 150,000 clones, approximately 88% of them appearing once. Points on this clone: Its antigen is not known.

Germline CDR1 and CDR2: SGDLS and YYNGEE. This CDR3 is built from 17 residues. V was cut by 0 bases and J by 10 bases, with 20 bases left in between. The donors were in the roughly 120-subject validation cohort, distinct from the approximately 730-subject first cohort. The TCR comes from a man between 18 and 29 years old in good health and CMV-seropositive. The V call is TRBV9, the J call TRBJ1-6, with D perhaps TRBD1 (5 bases). Material: PBMCs. The CDR3 DNA reads as TGTGCCAGCAGCGTAGGATCCCACCGTGGGGCTGTATCACCCCTCCACTTT. It encodes CASSVGSHRGAVSPLHF.